The rows below give T cell receptor beta chains drawn from one sample of a study of blood T cell repertoires in COVID-19. Sequencing was performed with immunoSEQ multiplex PCR; in TCRdb, only in-frame clones are kept and a portion is missing. The data contain approximately 300,000 clones, around 91% of them seen just once; the ten biggest clones take up roughly 1%. Sample: peripheral blood. The origin of the receptors is a woman aged 40 to 50 with COVID-19, enrolled during active disease. Both conserved end residues are part of each CDR3. Fields, in order: V gene, J gene, clone size, CDR3 length, D gene, CDR3 protein, CDR3 DNA. The D gene is left open where the match is weak. Clone sizes are given selectively: once, few, many, or a class where the clone is expanded.

V: TRBV4-3; J: TRBJ2-1; size: NA; length: 14; D: TRBD1; CDR3: CASSLDRGISEQFF; DNA: TGCGCCAGCAGCCTAGACAGGGGGATTAGTGAGCAGTTCTTC
V: TRBV10-3; J: TRBJ2-1; size: NA; length: 15; D: TRBD1; CDR3: CAISEFRQGLDEQFF; DNA: TGTGCCATCAGTGAGTTCCGACAGGGCCTGGATGAGCAGTTCTTC
V: TRBV9; J: TRBJ2-2; size: once; length: 15; D: TRBD2; CDR3: CASSPGLANTGELFF; DNA: TGTGCCAGCAGCCCGGGACTAGCGAACACCGGGGAGCTGTTTTTT
V: TRBV7-8; J: TRBJ2-3; size: NA; length: 17; D: NA; CDR3: CASSLRQVPSVTDTQYF; DNA: TGTGCCAGCAGCTTACGACAGGTACCCTCGGTCACAGATACGCAGTATTTT
V: TRBV19; J: TRBJ2-3; size: once; length: 15; D: NA; CDR3: CASRGLASSRYTQYF; DNA: TGTGCCAGTAGAGGTCTGGCAAGCTCCAGGTATACGCAGTATTTT
V: TRBV18; J: TRBJ2-2; size: NA; length: 17; D: NA; CDR3: CASSPKFIPTNAGELFF; DNA: TGTGCCAGCTCACCGAAGTTCATACCGACAAACGCCGGGGAGCTGTTTTTT
V: TRBV5-1; J: TRBJ2-5; size: NA; length: 16; D: TRBD1; CDR3: CASSLEHRQGGQTQYF; DNA: TGCGCCAGCAGCTTGGAGCACCGACAGGGTGGGCAGACCCAGTACTTC
V: TRBV28; J: TRBJ1-1; size: NA; length: 16; D: NA; CDR3: CASSWPAVVGGTEAFF; DNA: TGTGCCAGCAGTTGGCCCGCGGTGGTGGGTGGCACTGAAGCTTTCTTT
V: TRBV29-1; J: TRBJ1-1; size: NA; length: 13; D: NA; CDR3: CSVDSGTPLEAFF; DNA: TGCAGCGTTGATTCGGGGACTCCTCTTGAAGCTTTCTTT
V: TRBV18; J: TRBJ2-7; size: NA; length: 16; D: TRBD2; CDR3: CASSPVPTSGRDEQYF; DNA: TGTGCCAGCTCACCGGTTCCGACTAGCGGGAGAGACGAGCAGTACTTC